This entry is about one T cell receptor (beta chain). The CDR3 is made up of 15 amino acids. The V gene's germline CDR1 is GTSNPN and CDR2 SVGIG (reference sequence). The V end was cut by 2 bases, the J end by 4 bases, with 17 bases between. This table comes from immunoSEQ multiplex PCR, and its TCRdb copy is limited to in-frame clones, with some not included. The data show about 240,000 clones, approximately 83% seen once. This sample was included in a study of blood T cell repertoires in COVID-19. Sequencing input: peripheral blood. The sequence was obtained from a woman in her 30s who had recovered from COVID-19. V and J are TRBV30 and TRBJ1-1, with D tentatively TRBD1 (6 bases). The CDR3 coding sequence is TGTGCCTGGAGTTCGTGGGGGGGGCCGGGCACTGAAGCTTTCTTT. It yields the protein CAWSSWGGPGTEAFF.